Sequencing of this T cell receptor beta chain was carried out in a study of human T cells and chemical hapten exposure. Study details: There were per-sample TCR yield variations, arising mainly from small pooled library volume differences.

Individual cDNA molecules in this library carried unique molecular identifiers. One entry per CDR3 protein, called by TCRdb with MiXCR from the reads. This table has about 120,000 distinct CDR3 sequences, over 7% appearing once. This clonotype showed up just a few times. Unfractionated whole blood yielded the extracted total RNA. Specimen: whole blood. The receptor was isolated from a human donor in good health. Some clones in this sample may be carry-over from other donors' samples.

The CDR3 region has the DNA TGTGCCAGCAGCGTAGGCAGGGTCCGGTTCTTC. Its translation is CASSVGRVRFF. The chain couples TRBV9 to TRBJ2-1; a possible D gene is TRBD1 (5 bases). The CDR3 loop spans 11 amino acids. The V gene's germline CDR1 is SGDLS and CDR2 YYNGEE. V was pared by 0 bases and J by 15 bases, with 10 bases between.